The 10 T cell receptor beta chains in this list originate from one sample, sequenced in a study of CD8+ T cells in alopecia areata (dated by TCRdb to 2016 to 2019). The sample's time point, from its label and the paper: baseline before oral tofacitinib. Library preparation employed the immunoSEQ multiplex PCR assay. For TCR sequencing, RNA was extracted from every sample and reverse transcribed into cDNA to serve as template. The table comes from immuneACCESS by way of TCRdb, which keeps in-frame sequences with V and J called. Part of the clones is missing from these tables; in studies checked, under half for an unresolved V gene and the rest for unknown reasons. Recorded for this sample are 200,000 to 250,000 clones; 50% to 60% of them occurred a single time. Around 0.44% of the sample is taken by the ten largest. Here the sequenced sample was CD4+ T cells sorted from blood, taken at week 0. Receptors were obtained from a human donor with alopecia areata.

This clone turned up a few times. This chain connects TRBV2 to TRBJ1-1; unclear D gene. Germline CDR1 is SNHLY and CDR2 is FYNNEI. The CDR3 extends over 13 amino acids. V was clipped by 3 bases and J by 1 base, with 6 bases between them. CDR3 loop: CASSDTENTEAFF. The CDR3 coding sequence is TGTGCCAGCAGTGATACCGAGAACACTGAAGCTTTCTTT.

The chain couples TRBV2 to TRBJ2-7, with D perhaps matching TRBD2 (5 bases). The germline gives CDR1 SNHLY, CDR2 FYNNEI. CDR3 length: 13 residues. The V gene lost 8 bases and the J gene lost 5 bases, with 16 bases spanning the gap. CDR3 loop: CASGIWRTDEQYF. CDR3 sequence (DNA): TGTGCCAGCGGGATTTGGAGGACGGACGAGCAGTACTTC. The full variable domain, rest sourced from reference TRBV2 and TRBJ2-7, is EPEVTQTPSHQVTQMGQEVILRCVPISNHLYFYWYRQILGQKVEFLVSFYNNEISEKSEIFDDQFSVERPDGSNFTLKIRSTKLEDSAMYFCASGIWRTDEQYFGPGTRLTVT.

In DNA, the CDR3 is TGTGCCAGTACCTTGGGGGGGACCCAGTACTTC. Translation gives CASTLGGTQYF. The gene calls are TRBV19 and TRBJ2-5; D perhaps matches TRBD2 (6 bases). Germline CDR1 LNHDA, CDR2 SQIVND (reference sequence). The CDR3 is 11 amino acids. V dropped 7 bases and J dropped 7 bases, with 10 bases sitting between them.

The genes are TRBV30 and TRBJ2-1; no clear D. The CDR3 runs 13 residues. The V gene lost 0 bases and the J gene lost 8 bases, with 11 bases spanning the gap. CDR1 is GTSNPN and CDR2 is SVGIG in the germline V gene (reference sequence). CDR3 nucleotide sequence: TGTGCCTGGAGTGTTCGATGGTTGCATGAGCAGTTCTTC. Protein: CAWSVRWLHEQFF.

The chain carries TRBV6-5 and TRBJ1-6, with D perhaps matching TRBD1 (5 bases). Germline loops: CDR1 MNHEY, CDR2 SVGAGI. Trimming pared 0 bases from V and 6 bases from J, leaving 9 bases between. The CDR3 consists of 15 residues. This chain's CDR3 is CASSYSFGGNSPLHF. As DNA, the CDR3 is TGTGCCAGCAGTTACTCTTTCGGGGGTAATTCACCCCTCCACTTT.

The chain uses TRBV7-9 and TRBJ2-7; D could derive from TRBD1 or TRBD2 (6 bases each). Germline lookup yields CDR1 SEHNR and CDR2 FQNEAQ (reference sequence). V dropped 2 bases and J dropped 7 bases, with 18 bases sitting between them. This CDR3 is 15 amino acids long. CDR3 in DNA: TGTGCCAGCAGCTTACGGCCGGGGGCGGCGTCGGAGCAGTACTTC. This encodes CASSLRPGAASEQYF.

The V and J genes are TRBV7-8 and TRBJ1-6; a weak D match, TRBD1 (5 bases). CDR3 size: 13 residues. The ends were cut back, 3 bases at V and 8 bases at J, with 8 bases in the middle. Germline CDR1 is SGHVS and CDR2 is FQNEAQ. Here the CDR3 reads CASSFRADSPLHF. As DNA, the CDR3 is TGTGCCAGCAGCTTCAGGGCTGATTCACCCCTCCACTTT.

The chain employs TRBV5-1 and TRBJ2-1, with 8 bases identical to TRBD2. Germline V CDR1 and CDR2: SGHRS, YFSETQ. The V and J ends lost 0 bases and 1 base, in that order; junction bases with no gene match: 3. The CDR3 sequence is 16 residues long. The CDR3 reads CASSLDSGNSYNEQFF. CDR3 sequence (DNA): TGCGCCAGCAGCTTGGATAGCGGGAATTCCTACAATGAGCAGTTCTTC.

The gene calls are TRBV30 and TRBJ1-2; no clear D. The V end lost 0 bases, the J end lost 3 bases, and 2 bases lay between the germline ends. The CDR3 covers 11 residues. CDR1 is GTSNPN, CDR2 SVGIG, per germline (reference sequence). The CDR3 is CAWSVHYGYTF. The CDR3 nucleotides are TGTGCCTGGAGTGTACACTATGGCTACACCTTC.

This chain links TRBV10-3 with TRBJ1-5, with TRBD1 matching over 7 bases. Losses at the gene ends were 2 bases for V and 7 bases for J; bases not matched to a gene: 2. Per germline, CDR1 ENHRY and CDR2 SYGVKD. The CDR3 covers 13 residues. Written as DNA, the CDR3 is TGTGCCATCAGTGAGCTGACAGGGCAGCCCCAGCATTTT. Its translation: CAISELTGQPQHF.